This entry features one T cell receptor beta chain sequence. These data belong to a study of blood T cell repertoires in COVID-19. Turning to the study itself: Both acute and convalescent COVID-19 samples were obtained from the United States, Italy and Spain.

Authors' methods: Reference gene primers were amplified, and this amplification served to estimate nucleated cell counts. Method: immunoSEQ multiplex PCR; TCRdb's copy keeps in-frame clones and lacks some. V, J and clone size are those of that table, while D and trimming were read from the DNA. The sample includes 150,000 to 170,000 clones, approximately 85% of them seen just once. The receptor was isolated from a woman in her sixties with COVID-19, enrolled during active disease. Sequencing input: peripheral blood.

The CDR3 DNA sequence: TGTGCCAGCAGCTTTGGACAGGGGGCCTACAATGAGCAGTTCTTC. This gives the protein CASSFGQGAYNEQFF. The chain combines TRBV7-3 with TRBJ2-1, with 10 nucleotides matching TRBD1. Per the germline V gene, CDR1 is SGHTA and CDR2 is FQGTGA. The CDR3 totals 15 residues. J gave up 2 bases and V 3 bases, and 1 base lay outside the gene matches.